This TCR beta chain was retrieved from a study of OX40 agonist ivuxolimab in advanced cancers. Study-wide context: Treatment of patients was with ivuxolimab, an agonistic anti-OX40 (CD134) antibody. Dosing consisted of intravenous ivuxolimab at 0.01 to 10 mg/kg every 2 weeks.

The CDR3 loop spans 15 amino acids. Trimming removed 3 bases from V and 1 base from J, with 11 bases in between. Germline V CDR1 and CDR2: MDHEN, SYDVKM. TCRdb's copy holds only in-frame clones and misses some; the assay was immunoSEQ multiplex PCR. The sample lists around 71,000 clones, 86% seen once, with around 1% in the top ten. Sequenced here: CD4+ or CD8+ T cells sorted from blood, sampled in a trial of the OX40 agonist ivuxolimab. This TCR came from an adult with an advanced solid tumor such as melanoma, head and neck, liver or kidney cancer. This chain joins TRBV28 and TRBJ2-3; maybe TRBD1 (6 bases). Written as DNA, the CDR3 is TGTGCCAGCAGTTTCAGGGGCCCCCGCACAGATACGCAGTATTTT. This translates into CASSFRGPRTDTQYF.